This T cell receptor beta chain was found in a study of CD8+ T cells in alopecia areata. Germline assignment: CDR1 MDHEN and CDR2 SYDVKM. The V segment lost 1 base and the J segment 1 base; nucleotides outside the gene matches: 5. The CDR3 is made up of 16 amino acids. Extracted RNA was reverse transcribed into cDNA, the sequencing template. Repertoires were generated with immunoSEQ multiplex PCR, while TCRdb's copy carries only in-frame clones and drops some. This table has 150,000 to 200,000 clones, about 72% appearing once. Separation by sorting yielded CD4+ and CD8+ T cells from PBMCs. The sample in question was CD8+ T cells sorted from blood, obtained at week 0. This clonotype was sampled from a human donor with alopecia areata. The chain uses TRBV28 and TRBJ2-3; TRBD2 aligns across 7 bases. The DNA for the CDR3 is TGTGCCAGCAGTTTATTTGGTACTAGCGGCACAGATACGCAGTATTTT. Its protein product is CASSLFGTSGTDTQYF.